These 12 T cell receptor beta chains came from one sample sequenced in a study of cytomegalovirus exposure and HLA in healthy donors. PCR employed 60 Vbeta and 13 Jbeta primers. Data came from immunoSEQ multiplex PCR; TCRdb stores just in-frame clones and leaves some out. Altogether around 150,000 clones are present, about four fifths being singletons, with the ten largest covering under 2.5%. Sequenced material: PBMCs. The receptors derive from a man aged 30 to 39 in good health and CMV-seronegative.

The chain couples TRBV6-6 to TRBJ2-1, with D perhaps TRBD2 (5 bases). The germline gives CDR1 MNHNY, CDR2 SVGAGI (reference sequence). The CDR3 loop spans 15 amino acids. V lost 6 bases to trimming and J lost 5 bases, with 17 bases between them. The CDR3 bases are TGTGCCAGCAGCCCTGCTCTTGTAGCGAACAATGAGCAGTTCTTC. It codes for CASSPALVANNEQFF.

J is TRBJ1-1 and V is TRBV19; D unclear. Trimming pared 8 bases from V and 12 bases from J, leaving 13 bases between. Per the germline V gene, CDR1 is LNHDA and CDR2 is SQIVND (reference sequence). The CDR3 sequence is 10 residues long. CDR3 in amino acids: CASRAGATFF. In nucleotides, the CDR3 is TGTGCCAGTCGGGCGGGTGCAACTTTCTTT.

The V and J genes are TRBV5-4 and TRBJ2-1; TRBD2 matches 8 bases. This CDR3 contains 15 residues. J was trimmed by 2 bases and V by 5 bases; bases with no gene match: 6. Germline V gene sequence: CDR1 SGHNT, CDR2 YYREEE (reference sequence). In DNA, the CDR3 is TGTGCCAGCAGACCGCCGGGACTAGCCTACAATGAGCAGTTCTTC. Translation gives CASRPPGLAYNEQFF.

This sequence joins TRBV18 and TRBJ2-1, with unresolved D. This CDR3 contains 16 residues. Germline assignment: CDR1 KGHSH and CDR2 LQKENI. V was trimmed by 1 base and J by 0 bases, leaving 10 bases between them. This CDR3 is CASSPQTYSSYNEQFF. DNA for the CDR3: TGTGCCAGCTCACCACAGACATACAGCTCCTACAATGAGCAGTTCTTC.

V and J are TRBV7-8 and TRBJ2-7, with 8 bases lining up with TRBD1. The junction had 6 bases not matched to a gene; V was cut back by 3 bases and J by 5 bases. The CDR3 spans 14 residues. Germline V gene data show CDR1 as SGHVS and CDR2 as FQNEAQ. The CDR3 sequence: CASSFQGAVNEQYF. The CDR3 bases are TGTGCCAGCAGCTTCCAGGGGGCGGTGAACGAGCAGTACTTC.

A single count supports this clone. The chain joins TRBV4-1 to TRBJ2-1; TRBD2 might be the D (6 bases). The CDR3 has 16 amino acids. The V gene lost 2 bases and the J gene lost 3 bases, with 14 bases spanning the gap. Germline values: CDR1 MGHRA, CDR2 YSYEKL. DNA for the CDR3: TGCGCCAGCAGCCAAAGGTCGGGAGCGGACTACAATGAGCAGTTCTTC. It yields the protein CASSQRSGADYNEQFF.

The rearrangement joins TRBV7-9 to TRBJ1-2, with D possibly matching TRBD1 (5 bases). The germline V gene has CDR1 SEHNR and CDR2 FQNEAQ (reference sequence). The ends were cut back, 3 bases at V and 4 bases at J, with 9 bases in the middle. The CDR3 spans 13 residues. CDR3 region: CASSLEGRYGYTF. The CDR3 DNA follows: TGTGCCAGCAGCTTGGAGGGGCGCTATGGCTACACCTTC.

The V and J genes are TRBV27 and TRBJ2-5; 11 bases are a match to TRBD2. With 6 bases clipped from V and 6 bases from J, the junction kept 9 bases outside the gene matches. Looked up from germline, CDR1 is MNHEY and CDR2 is SMNVEV (reference sequence). The CDR3 is 15 amino acids. CDR3 DNA sequence: TGTGCCAGCAGCCAGACTAGCGGGACCTTACAGACCCAGTACTTC. It specifies CASSQTSGTLQTQYF.

The V gene is TRBV7-9, the J gene TRBJ1-2; possible D gene TRBD1, 5 bases. The germline V and J ends were trimmed by 1 base and 8 bases, with 14 bases remaining between them. This CDR3 is built from 14 residues. Germline-derived CDR1 and CDR2 are SEHNR and FQNEAQ (reference sequence). This chain's CDR3 is CASSLDAGMVGYTF. The CDR3 nucleotides read TGTGCCAGCAGCTTAGACGCAGGGATGGTCGGCTACACCTTC.

The chain has TRBV29-1 and TRBJ2-3; a weak D match, TRBD1 (7 bases). The CDR3 is 14 residues long. The germline V and J ends were trimmed by 6 bases and 6 bases, with 19 bases remaining between them. Germline values: CDR1 SQVTM, CDR2 ANQGSEA. The CDR3 sequence: CSVVGGGAVDTQYF. The CDR3, as DNA: TGCAGCGTCGTCGGAGGGGGCGCGGTTGATACGCAGTATTTT.

V gene TRBV5-1 combines with J gene TRBJ1-6, with 7 bases lining up with TRBD1. From germline, CDR1 is SGHRS and CDR2 YFSETQ. V gave up 2 bases and J gave up 5 bases; unmatched junction bases: 10. The CDR3 has 17 amino acids. The CDR3 spells CASSLSPGQLNNSPLHF. The CDR3, as DNA: TGCGCCAGCAGCTTATCACCGGGACAGCTGAATAATTCACCCCTCCACTTT.

The chain employs TRBV19 and TRBJ1-3; D remains ambiguous. V was shortened by 8 bases and J by 1 base, with 3 bases between the two germline ends. This CDR3 region has 11 residues. Germline loops: CDR1 LNHDA, CDR2 SQIVND (reference sequence). The CDR3 protein is CASSSGNTIYF. The CDR3 DNA follows: TGTGCCAGTTCGTCTGGAAACACCATATATTTT.